Given below is one TCR beta chain in context. What it recognizes is unknown. TCRdb keeps only in-frame clones here, not all; method: immunoSEQ multiplex PCR. The repertoire has more than 50,000 clones, roughly 91% of them found once; the top ten carry 2% to 2.5%. This sample was included in a study of cytomegalovirus exposure and HLA in healthy donors. Study summary: A subsequent analysis reported that the 95 to 150 validation repertoires were produced on the same platform that had also been used for the 666 first-cohort repertoires.

Overall study results and limits: Three of the chains that were CMV-associated were confirmed in vitro to be specific for CMV antigens. It was found in a later analysis that first-cohort TCR clusters tended to co-occur in the 95 to 150 validation repertoires. Researchers counted around 170 TCR beta chains as cytomegalovirus-associated.

This CDR3 has 19 residues. V dropped 2 bases and J dropped 5; count of bases not matched to a gene: 19. CDR1 and CDR2 from the germline V gene are SGHNT and YENEEA. The chain is built from TRBV11-3 and TRBJ2-7, with TRBD2 identical over 9 bases. Source material: PBMCs. This sequence was found in a young woman in good health and CMV-seronegative. The CDR3 bases are TGTGCCAGCAGCTTAAGTACCCGGGCTAGCGGGAATGTTTTCCACGAGCAGTACTTC. It encodes CASSLSTRASGNVFHEQYF.